The 19 T cell receptor beta chains given below trace back to one sample, sequenced in a study of regulatory T cells in long-lasting Graves disease. Through Arm-PCR of CDR3 regions and iRepertoire HTBI primers, TCR beta libraries were built. MiXCR was run by TCRdb on the multiplex PCR reads, yielding one entry per CDR3 protein. The table lists 300,000 to 400,000 distinct CDR3 sequences, approximately 15% of them singletons, with around 27% in the top ten. Time point noted: newly diagnosed GD, antithyroid drugs for less than 3 months. Scientists built the TCR library using RNA that was extracted from PBMCs. The sample was also linked to a second study, of T cells in Graves' hyperthyroidism and ophthalmopathy.

The sequenced sample was peripheral blood mononuclear cells (PBMCs), obtained at new diagnosis, from a patient treated with antithyroid drugs. The source is a man aged 35-49 years with Graves disease.

This clonotype occurred many times. This chain uses TRBV20-1 with TRBJ2-7; either TRBD1 or TRBD2 may supply D (5 bases each). V lost 3 bases to trimming and J lost 6 bases, with 21 bases between them. The CDR3 consists of 15 residues. From germline, CDR1 is DFQATT and CDR2 SNEGSKA (reference sequence). CDR3 in DNA: TGCAGTGCTAGGGGGGTAGGGGCCCCCATTGGCGAGCAGTACTTC. It encodes CSARGVGAPIGEQYF.

This clonotype has at least ten counts. This sequence joins TRBV11-1 and TRBJ2-7, with a possible D match to TRBD2 (5 bases). The V and J ends lost 5 bases and 6 bases respectively, with 17 bases between them. Per germline, CDR1 SGHAT and CDR2 FQDESV (reference sequence). The CDR3 has 14 residues. CDR3 sequence reads: CASSPREGGGEQYF. The CDR3 DNA is TGTGCCAGCAGCCCCCGTGAGGGCGGAGGCGAGCAGTACTTC.

The chain has TRBV7-9 and TRBJ2-5; 8 bases are a match to TRBD1. This CDR3 has 14 amino acids. Germline CDR1 is SEHNR and CDR2 is FQNEAQ (reference sequence). After removal of 5 bases from V and 5 bases from J, the junction contained 7 bases not matched to a gene. The CDR3 DNA sequence: TGTGCCAGCAGCGAAGGACAGGGTGAGGAGACCCAGTACTTC. Its translation is CASSEGQGEETQYF.

This clonotype showed up many times. One end of the junction is discordant with germline, which a read error may explain. J is TRBJ1-3 and V is TRBV30, with no clear D. The CDR3 contains 13 residues. The germline CDR1 and CDR2 sequences are GTSNPN and SVGIG (reference sequence). The CDR3 sequence is CARKTKAGNTIYF. The CDR3 region has the DNA TGTGCCCGAAAAACTAAGGCTGGGAACACCATATATTTT.

V is TRBV27 and J is TRBJ2-2; D not resolved. CDR1 is MNHEY and CDR2 is SMNVEV in the germline V gene (reference sequence). Trimming left V 5 bases short and J 6 bases short, with 7 bases between. There are 12 residues in the CDR3. CDR3 protein: CASSGSPGELFF. CDR3 DNA sequence: TGTGCCAGCAGTGGGTCCCCCGGGGAGCTGTTTTTT.

In its sample, this clonotype was seen many times. The V and J genes are TRBV7-2 and TRBJ1-5; TRBD1 matches 9 bases. The CDR3 consists of 16 residues. Germline CDR1 SGHTA, CDR2 FQGNSA. Trimming cost V 5 bases and J 0 bases; bases outside gene matches: 5. The CDR3 nucleotides read TGTGCCAGCAGCGTAGGGACAGGGATTAGCAATCAGCCCCAGCATTTT. Translating gives CASSVGTGISNQPQHF.

This clonotype turned up a few times. A much larger clone lies one base from this, so it may be a read error. The rearrangement uses TRBV2 and TRBJ2-3; the D gene is possibly TRBD1 (6 bases). Germline V CDR1 and CDR2: SNHLY, FYNNEI. This CDR3 has 13 amino acids. V gave up 7 bases and J gave up 7 bases, with 15 bases separating them. CDR3 sequence (DNA): TGTGCCAGCATTCGGCAGGGGCCAAATACGCAGTATTTT. It yields the protein CASIRQGPNTQYF.

In this sample, this clonotype turned up many times. V gene TRBV6-1 combines with J gene TRBJ2-5; unclear D gene. CDR3 length: 13 amino acids. Germline loops: CDR1 MNHNS, CDR2 SASEGT. V was pared by 4 bases and J by 5 bases, with 11 bases between. The chain's CDR3 is CASSVGLGETQYF. The CDR3 nucleotides read TGTGCCAGCAGTGTGGGTCTAGGGGAGACCCAGTACTTC.

Ten or more counts support this clonotype. The J gene is TRBJ1-5, the V gene TRBV11-2; D not resolved. The CDR3 has 13 amino acids. Germline V lookup: CDR1 SGHAT, CDR2 FQNNGV. V was shortened by 5 bases and J by 6 bases, with 11 bases between the two germline ends. The DNA of the CDR3 is TGTGCCAGCAGCCCATACGGCGGTCAGCCCCAGCATTTT. It yields the protein CASSPYGGQPQHF.

The V gene is TRBV9, the J gene TRBJ2-3; D might be TRBD2 (5 bases). From germline, CDR1 is SGDLS and CDR2 YYNGEE. The CDR3 length is 15 residues. V lost 0 bases, J lost 3 bases, and 11 bases lay in between. The DNA of the CDR3 is TGTGCCAGCAGCGTAGGGTCCCGGGGAACAGATACGCAGTATTTT. Encoded protein: CASSVGSRGTDTQYF.

This clonotype came up a few times. V and J are TRBV9 and TRBJ2-7, with D possibly matching TRBD1 (5 bases). This CDR3 spans 13 amino acids. V was clipped by 5 bases and J by 4 bases, with 13 bases between them. CDR1 is SGDLS and CDR2 is YYNGEE in the germline V gene. The CDR3 loop is CASSPPDNYEQYF. DNA of the CDR3: TGTGCCAGCAGTCCACCGGACAATTACGAGCAGTACTTC. Full variable domain (outside the CDR3, taken from reference TRBV9 and TRBJ2-7): DSGVTQTPKHLITATGQRVTLRCSPRSGDLSVYWYQQSLDQGLQFLIQYYNGEERAKGNILERFSAQQFPDLHSELNLSSLELGDSALYFCASSPPDNYEQYFGPGTRLTVT.

This clonotype was observed many times. The CDR3 here is CASSPLFEAAQYF. For the CDR3, the DNA is TGTGCCAGCTCACCCCTTTTCGAGGCTGCGCAGTATTTT. The genes are TRBV18 and TRBJ2-3, with unresolved D. Germline V gives CDR1 KGHSH, CDR2 LQKENI. The CDR3 has 13 amino acids. V was pared by 3 bases and J by 10 bases, with 14 bases between.

In its sample, this clonotype was seen many times. V is TRBV18 and J is TRBJ2-5; D uncertain. This CDR3 region has 12 residues. Germline V gene sequence: CDR1 KGHSH, CDR2 LQKENI. The ends were cut back, 4 bases at V and 1 base at J, with 4 bases in the middle. In DNA, the CDR3 is TGTGCCAGCTCACGCCTCCAAGAGACCCAGTACTTC. Its protein is CASSRLQETQYF.

The table lists this clonotype with many counts. This chain uses TRBV18 with TRBJ2-1, with 9 bases matching TRBD1. CDR1 is KGHSH, CDR2 LQKENI, per germline. The trim removed 3 bases at V and 7 bases at J, leaving 10 bases unmatched. CDR3 length: 16 amino acids. The DNA of the CDR3 is TGTGCCAGCTCACCTTCCCGGACAGGGGACGCAAATGAGCAGTTCTTC. Its translation is CASSPSRTGDANEQFF. Together with reference TRBV18 and TRBJ2-1, the CDR3 gives the full variable domain: NAGVMQNPRHLVRRRGQEARLRCSPMKGHSHVYWYRQLPEEGLKFMVYLQKENIIDESGMPKERFSAEFPKEGPSILRIQQVVRGDSAAYFCASSPSRTGDANEQFFGPGTRLTVL.

This clonotype was recorded a few times. The rearrangement joins TRBV4-3 to TRBJ2-1; D not certain. The CDR3 consists of 15 residues. The germline CDR1 and CDR2 sequences are LGHNA and YSLEER. Trimming pared 2 bases from V and 7 bases from J, leaving 15 bases between. CDR3 nucleotides: TGCGCCAGCAGCCAACAAGCCCCGGTGGGAAATGAGCAGTTCTTC. Translating it yields CASSQQAPVGNEQFF.

This clonotype has a count of ten or more. This rearrangement joins TRBV30 to TRBJ2-1, with D perhaps assigned TRBD1 or TRBD2 (6 bases each). The CDR3 totals 12 residues. The germline V gene encodes CDR1 GTSNPN and CDR2 SVGIG (reference sequence). With 3 bases removed from V and 6 bases from J, the gap between germline ends came to 9 bases. CDR3 DNA sequence: TGTGCCTGGAGCGGGGGCTCCAATGAGCAGTTCTTC. Translation: CAWSGGSNEQFF.

This clonotype has just a few counts. The chain uses TRBV3-1 and TRBJ2-6, with D uncertain. The CDR3 sequence is 15 residues long. Trimming shortened V by 1 base and J by 2 bases, and 6 bases separated the two germline ends. Germline V CDR1 and CDR2: LGHDT, YNNKEL (reference sequence). In DNA, the CDR3 is TGTGCCAGCAGCCAAGTACGAACTGGGGCCAACGTCCTGACTTTC. It specifies CASSQVRTGANVLTF.

This rearrangement joins TRBV6-1 to TRBJ2-2; 9 nucleotides line up with TRBD1. Losses at the gene ends were 5 bases for V and 6 bases for J; bases not matched to a gene: 4. Germline loops: CDR1 MNHNS, CDR2 SASEGT. CDR3 length: 14 residues. The CDR3 here is CASSRDRVAGELFF. CDR3 coding DNA: TGTGCCAGCAGTCGGGACAGGGTTGCCGGGGAGCTGTTTTTT.

The genes are TRBV12-3 or TRBV12-4 and TRBJ2-3, with D perhaps matching TRBD1 or TRBD2 (5 bases each). The CDR3 length is 16 residues. Trimming pared 3 bases from V and 0 bases from J, leaving 13 bases between. The CDR3 spells CASSFPWGISTDTQYF. The CDR3 bases are TGTGCCAGCAGTTTTCCGTGGGGGATTAGCACAGATACGCAGTATTTT.